The rows below give T cell receptor beta chains drawn from one sample of a study of CD8+ T cells in alopecia areata. Clones were read by immunoSEQ multiplex PCR, and TCRdb kept only the in-frame ones, dropping some. The data contain about 200,000 clones, 58% of them seen just once; the ten biggest clones take up 5.5% to 6%. This specimen consisted of CD4+ T cells sorted from blood, obtained at week 24, from a patient treated with tofacitinib. These TCRs come from a human donor with alopecia areata. Both conserved end residues are part of each CDR3. D genes are given only for firm matches. Part of the rows lack a size; the others show once, few, many or a class for expanded clones.

cdr3_aa: CAISGTENYEQYF; cdr3_nt: TGTGCCATCAGTGGGACAGAGAACTACGAGCAGTACTTC; clone_size: few; j_call: TRBJ2-7; d_call: NA; v_call: TRBV10-3
cdr3_aa: CASSQDGPGSYQETQYF; cdr3_nt: TGCGCCAGCAGCCAAGATGGCCCAGGATCGTACCAAGAGACCCAGTACTTC; clone_size: NA; j_call: TRBJ2-5; d_call: NA; v_call: TRBV4-1
cdr3_aa: CASSWTGPGEQFF; cdr3_nt: TGTGCCAGCAGTTGGACAGGTCCGGGTGAGCAGTTCTTC; clone_size: NA; j_call: TRBJ2-1; d_call: TRBD1; v_call: TRBV28
cdr3_aa: CASSLTSAETQYF; cdr3_nt: TGTGCCAGCAGCCTGACTAGCGCAGAGACCCAGTACTTC; clone_size: few; j_call: TRBJ2-5; d_call: TRBD2; v_call: TRBV9
cdr3_aa: CASSPGQGTEAFF; cdr3_nt: TGCGCCAGCAGCCCGGGACAGGGGACTGAAGCTTTCTTT; clone_size: NA; j_call: TRBJ1-1; d_call: TRBD1; v_call: TRBV5-1
cdr3_aa: CASSPTVGIRHTEAFF; cdr3_nt: TGTGCCAGCAGCCCGACCGTGGGGATCAGGCACACTGAAGCTTTCTTT; clone_size: NA; j_call: TRBJ1-1; d_call: NA; v_call: TRBV7-3
cdr3_aa: CASSYLQGNEQYF; cdr3_nt: TGTGCCAGCAGTTACTTACAGGGAAACGAGCAGTACTTC; clone_size: NA; j_call: TRBJ2-7; d_call: NA; v_call: TRBV6-6
cdr3_aa: CASSIRGLYEQYF; cdr3_nt: TGTGCCAGCAGTATCAGGGGACTCTACGAGCAGTACTTC; clone_size: few; j_call: TRBJ2-7; d_call: NA; v_call: TRBV25-1
cdr3_aa: CASSDEVRTEDEQYF; cdr3_nt: TGTGCCAGCAGTGATGAGGTGAGGACCGAGGACGAGCAGTACTTC; clone_size: NA; j_call: TRBJ2-7; d_call: NA; v_call: TRBV25-1
cdr3_aa: CSVVFGYEQYF; cdr3_nt: TGCAGCGTTGTCTTCGGCTACGAGCAGTACTTC; clone_size: NA; j_call: TRBJ2-7; d_call: NA; v_call: TRBV29-1
cdr3_aa: CASSPQSGWGAYEQYF; cdr3_nt: TGTGCCAGCAGCCCCCAATCTGGGTGGGGGGCCTACGAGCAGTACTTC; clone_size: NA; j_call: TRBJ2-7; d_call: NA; v_call: TRBV9
cdr3_aa: CAWSEGFNQPQHF; cdr3_nt: TGTGCCTGGAGTGAGGGTTTCAATCAGCCCCAGCATTTT; clone_size: NA; j_call: TRBJ1-5; d_call: NA; v_call: TRBV30
cdr3_aa: CASSSHNEQFF; cdr3_nt: TGTGCCAGCAGCAGCCACAATGAGCAGTTCTTC; clone_size: once; j_call: TRBJ2-1; d_call: NA; v_call: TRBV5-6
cdr3_aa: CASSQEGYGYTF; cdr3_nt: TGCGCCAGCAGCCAAGAGGGCTATGGCTACACCTTC; clone_size: once; j_call: TRBJ1-2; d_call: NA; v_call: TRBV4-1
cdr3_aa: CATSRPQGLEETQYF; cdr3_nt: TGTGCCACCAGCAGGCCACAGGGTCTTGAAGAGACCCAGTACTTC; clone_size: NA; j_call: TRBJ2-5; d_call: NA; v_call: TRBV15
cdr3_aa: CASSYSRILNYGYTF; cdr3_nt: TGTGCCAGCAGTTACAGCAGGATACTAAACTATGGCTACACCTTC; clone_size: NA; j_call: TRBJ1-2; d_call: NA; v_call: TRBV6-5
cdr3_aa: CASSQDQDRDEQYF; cdr3_nt: TGTGCCAGCAGCCAAGACCAGGACAGGGACGAGCAGTACTTC; clone_size: NA; j_call: TRBJ2-7; d_call: TRBD1; v_call: TRBV14
cdr3_aa: CASSPTGGRDEQYF; cdr3_nt: TGTGCCAGTAGTCCAACAGGGGGCAGGGACGAGCAGTACTTC; clone_size: NA; j_call: TRBJ2-7; d_call: TRBD1; v_call: TRBV19
cdr3_aa: CASSLDPANEQYF; cdr3_nt: TGCGCCAGCAGCTTGGATCCAGCTAACGAGCAGTACTTC; clone_size: NA; j_call: TRBJ2-7; d_call: NA; v_call: TRBV5-1
cdr3_aa: CASSVGREAGNTIYF; cdr3_nt: TGTGCCAGCAGCGTAGGCAGGGAAGCTGGAAACACCATATATTTT; clone_size: NA; j_call: TRBJ1-3; d_call: NA; v_call: TRBV9
cdr3_aa: CASSLVWGGSSYEQYF; cdr3_nt: TGCGCCAGCAGCTTGGTTTGGGGGGGCAGCTCCTACGAGCAGTACTTC; clone_size: NA; j_call: TRBJ2-7; d_call: NA; v_call: TRBV5-1
cdr3_aa: CASSPPLGANVLTF; cdr3_nt: TGTGCCAGCTCACCACCGCTCGGGGCCAACGTCCTGACTTTC; clone_size: few; j_call: TRBJ2-6; d_call: NA; v_call: TRBV18
cdr3_aa: CASSERWTAYGYTF; cdr3_nt: TGTGCCAGCAGTGAACGGTGGACTGCCTATGGCTACACCTTC; clone_size: NA; j_call: TRBJ1-2; d_call: NA; v_call: TRBV25-1
cdr3_aa: CASSSDRSYGYTF; cdr3_nt: TGCGCCAGCAGCTCAGACAGGAGCTATGGCTACACCTTC; clone_size: NA; j_call: TRBJ1-2; d_call: NA; v_call: TRBV5-1
cdr3_aa: CASSLSLGGANVLTF; cdr3_nt: TGTGCCAGCAGCTTAAGCCTAGGTGGGGCCAACGTCCTGACTTTC; clone_size: few; j_call: TRBJ2-6; d_call: NA; v_call: TRBV7-6
cdr3_aa: CASSPGQAGTTIYF; cdr3_nt: TGCGCCAGCAGCCCCGGACAGGCTGGAACCACCATATATTTT; clone_size: few; j_call: TRBJ1-3; d_call: TRBD1; v_call: TRBV4-1
cdr3_aa: CSVRGSGRWSYNEQFF; cdr3_nt: TGCAGCGTTAGGGGGAGCGGGAGGTGGTCCTACAATGAGCAGTTCTTC; clone_size: NA; j_call: TRBJ2-1; d_call: TRBD2; v_call: TRBV29-1
cdr3_aa: CAISPRRGAVNEQFF; cdr3_nt: TGTGCCATCAGTCCCCGTAGGGGGGCCGTCAATGAGCAGTTCTTC; clone_size: NA; j_call: TRBJ2-1; d_call: NA; v_call: TRBV10-3
cdr3_aa: CASRQGSSGANVLTF; cdr3_nt: TGTGCTAGCAGGCAGGGTTCCTCTGGGGCCAACGTCCTGACTTTC; clone_size: few; j_call: TRBJ2-6; d_call: NA; v_call: TRBV28
cdr3_aa: CASSPTGFNTEAFF; cdr3_nt: TGTGCCAGCAGCCCGACAGGGTTTAACACTGAAGCTTTCTTT; clone_size: NA; j_call: TRBJ1-1; d_call: TRBD1; v_call: TRBV7-9
cdr3_aa: CASGLTGHQPETQYF; cdr3_nt: TGTGCCAGCGGACTGACGGGCCACCAACCGGAGACCCAGTACTTC; clone_size: few; j_call: TRBJ2-5; d_call: NA; v_call: TRBV2
cdr3_aa: CASSEWVGVDYGYTF; cdr3_nt: TGTGCCAGCAGTGAATGGGTAGGGGTAGACTATGGCTACACCTTC; clone_size: NA; j_call: TRBJ1-2; d_call: NA; v_call: TRBV2
cdr3_aa: CASSPERRARNQPQHF; cdr3_nt: TGTGCCAGCAGCCCCGAGCGGAGGGCCCGTAATCAGCCCCAGCATTTT; clone_size: NA; j_call: TRBJ1-5; d_call: NA; v_call: TRBV5-5
cdr3_aa: CSVGNRGSYNEQFF; cdr3_nt: TGCAGCGTTGGGAACAGGGGCTCCTACAATGAGCAGTTCTTC; clone_size: NA; j_call: TRBJ2-1; d_call: TRBD1; v_call: TRBV29-1
cdr3_aa: CASSSHRDDTQYF; cdr3_nt: TGTGCCAGCAGCAGCCACAGGGACGATACGCAGTATTTT; clone_size: few; j_call: TRBJ2-3; d_call: NA; v_call: TRBV21-1
cdr3_aa: CASSLEGFPTEAFF; cdr3_nt: TGTGCCAGCAGCTTGGAGGGTTTCCCAACTGAAGCTTTCTTT; clone_size: once; j_call: TRBJ1-1; d_call: NA; v_call: TRBV5-6
cdr3_aa: CAISESTGGSNQPQHF; cdr3_nt: TGTGCCATCAGTGAGTCGACAGGGGGGAGCAATCAGCCCCAGCATTTT; clone_size: few; j_call: TRBJ1-5; d_call: TRBD1; v_call: TRBV10-3
cdr3_aa: CASSSFTEAFF; cdr3_nt: TGTGCCAGCAGCAGTTTCACTGAAGCTTTCTTT; clone_size: NA; j_call: TRBJ1-1; d_call: NA; v_call: TRBV25-1
cdr3_aa: CASSQGSGRGAFF; cdr3_nt: TGCGCCAGCAGCCAAGGGTCGGGAAGAGGAGCTTTCTTT; clone_size: NA; j_call: TRBJ1-1; d_call: NA; v_call: TRBV4-1
cdr3_aa: CAWSTRVPVRGQGVPNTEAFF; cdr3_nt: TGTGCCTGGAGTACGAGGGTACCAGTCCGTGGACAGGGCGTACCGAACACTGAAGCTTTCTTT; clone_size: NA; j_call: TRBJ1-1; d_call: TRBD1; v_call: TRBV30
cdr3_aa: CASSSGGGYTF; cdr3_nt: TGTGCCAGCAGTTCAGGGGGTGGCTACACCTTC; clone_size: NA; j_call: TRBJ1-2; d_call: TRBD1; v_call: TRBV27
cdr3_aa: CGWGLGSGNTIYF; cdr3_nt: TGTGGATGGGGATTAGGGTCTGGAAACACCATATATTTT; clone_size: NA; j_call: TRBJ1-3; d_call: NA; v_call: TRBV30
cdr3_aa: CASKLAANNEQFF; cdr3_nt: TGCGCCAGCAAGCTAGCGGCTAACAATGAGCAGTTCTTC; clone_size: NA; j_call: TRBJ2-1; d_call: TRBD2; v_call: TRBV5-1
cdr3_aa: CASSDRGSTDTQYF; cdr3_nt: TGTGCCAGCAGTGACAGGGGGAGCACAGATACGCAGTATTTT; clone_size: few; j_call: TRBJ2-3; d_call: TRBD1; v_call: TRBV2
cdr3_aa: CASSGVSNEQFF; cdr3_nt: TGTGCCAGCAGTGGGGTGTCCAATGAGCAGTTCTTC; clone_size: NA; j_call: TRBJ2-1; d_call: NA; v_call: TRBV27
cdr3_aa: CASSPTAGGDTEAFF; cdr3_nt: TGTGCCAGCTCACCCACGGCAGGGGGGGACACTGAAGCTTTCTTT; clone_size: few; j_call: TRBJ1-1; d_call: TRBD1; v_call: TRBV18
cdr3_aa: CASSLQGASGYTF; cdr3_nt: TGTGCCAGCAGCCTACAGGGGGCGAGTGGCTACACCTTC; clone_size: NA; j_call: TRBJ1-2; d_call: TRBD1; v_call: TRBV25-1
cdr3_aa: CASSHSLRHPDTQYF; cdr3_nt: TGTGCCAGCAGCCATAGCTTGAGGCATCCAGATACGCAGTATTTT; clone_size: NA; j_call: TRBJ2-3; d_call: NA; v_call: TRBV9
cdr3_aa: CAISDRDRFGYTF; cdr3_nt: TGTGCCATCAGTGACCGGGACAGGTTTGGCTACACCTTC; clone_size: NA; j_call: TRBJ1-2; d_call: TRBD1; v_call: TRBV10-3
cdr3_aa: CAWSALKRVGVHIQYF; cdr3_nt: TGTGCCTGGAGTGCCCTCAAAAGGGTGGGGGTACACATTCAGTACTTC; clone_size: NA; j_call: TRBJ2-4; d_call: NA; v_call: TRBV30
cdr3_aa: CASSVESRSLFF; cdr3_nt: TGTGCCAGCAGTGTGGAAAGCCGGTCACTGTTTTTT; clone_size: NA; j_call: TRBJ1-4; d_call: NA; v_call: TRBV2
cdr3_aa: CASSLGSGSETQYF; cdr3_nt: TGTGCCAGCAGCCTGGGATCCGGGAGTGAGACCCAGTACTTC; clone_size: few; j_call: TRBJ2-5; d_call: NA; v_call: TRBV7-7
cdr3_aa: CASSVSAGGYEQYF; cdr3_nt: TGTGCCAGCAGTGTTTCGGCAGGGGGCTACGAGCAGTACTTC; clone_size: NA; j_call: TRBJ2-7; d_call: TRBD1; v_call: TRBV2
cdr3_aa: CASSRAAGDSLSGANVLTF; cdr3_nt: TGCGCCAGCAGCCGGGCCGCGGGGGATAGCCTGTCTGGGGCCAACGTCCTGACTTTC; clone_size: NA; j_call: TRBJ2-6; d_call: TRBD2; v_call: TRBV4-1
cdr3_aa: CAISDSRGTQYF; cdr3_nt: TGTGCCATCAGTGACTCTCGGGGGACCCAGTACTTC; clone_size: few; j_call: TRBJ2-5; d_call: NA; v_call: TRBV10-3
cdr3_aa: CASSPPQLAGEQFF; cdr3_nt: TGTGCCAGCTCACCACCCCAACTAGCGGGAGAGCAGTTCTTC; clone_size: NA; j_call: TRBJ2-1; d_call: TRBD2; v_call: TRBV18